This entry lists 31 T cell receptor beta chains sequenced from one sample in a study of blood T cell repertoires in COVID-19. Profiling relied on immunoSEQ multiplex PCR, and the TCRdb table lists in-frame clones only, not all of them. The sample shows about 260,000 clones, 91% of them seen only once. Sequenced material: peripheral blood. The receptors stem from a person aged 18 to 35 with COVID-19, enrolled during active disease.

The chain has TRBV19 and TRBJ1-1; TRBD1 matches 7 bases. CDR1 is LNHDA and CDR2 is SQIVND in the germline V gene (reference sequence). The CDR3 totals 16 residues. V gave up 5 bases and J gave up 0 bases; unmatched junction bases: 9. Written as DNA, the CDR3 is TGTGCCAGTAGTCCTCGACAGGGCAACATGAACACTGAAGCTTTCTTT. This encodes CASSPRQGNMNTEAFF.

The V gene is TRBV28, the J gene TRBJ2-3; TRBD1 matches at 8 bases. The CDR3 consists of 13 residues. Looked up from germline, CDR1 is MDHEN and CDR2 is SYDVKM. The ends lost 6 bases at V and 1 base at J; junction bases unmatched: 0. The CDR3 DNA follows: TGTGCCAGCAGGGGACAGGGCACAGATACGCAGTATTTT. Translation: CASRGQGTDTQYF.

The J gene is TRBJ2-1, the V gene TRBV6-6; maybe TRBD1 (5 bases). From germline, CDR1 is MNHNY and CDR2 SVGAGI (reference sequence). This CDR3 comprises 15 residues. The V gene lost 2 bases and the J gene lost 4 bases, with 12 bases spanning the gap. The CDR3 region has the DNA TGTGCCAGCAGTTACGGGCAGGGAATTTACAATGAGCAGTTCTTC. Translation: CASSYGQGIYNEQFF.

V gene TRBV19 combines with J gene TRBJ2-2, with D tentatively TRBD1 (6 bases). CDR3 length: 14 residues. Germline assignment: CDR1 LNHDA and CDR2 SQIVND (reference sequence). Trimming left V 8 bases short and J 1 base short, with 11 bases between. The CDR3 reads CASQSQGNTGELFF. In DNA, the CDR3 is TGTGCCAGTCAGTCACAGGGGAACACCGGGGAGCTGTTTTTT.

This sequence joins TRBV6-5 and TRBJ2-7; maybe TRBD1 (5 bases). The CDR3 loop spans 14 amino acids. CDR1 is MNHEY, CDR2 SVGAGI, per germline. Trimming removed 7 bases at V and 5 bases at J, with 18 bases between. CDR3 amino acids: CASIPRPDSHEQYF. DNA of the CDR3: TGTGCCAGCATCCCCAGGCCAGACAGTCACGAGCAGTACTTC.

The chain couples TRBV5-1 to TRBJ2-5; TRBD2 matches 11 bases. CDR3 length equals 15 residues. Trimming removed 1 base from V and 4 bases from J; junction bases left unmatched: 3. Looked up from germline, CDR1 is SGHRS and CDR2 is YFSETQ. DNA for the CDR3: TGCGCCAGCAGCTTGAGCGGACTAGCGGGAGAGACCCAGTACTTC. Encoded protein: CASSLSGLAGETQYF.

The chain uses TRBV7-2 and TRBJ2-3, with D hard to call. Germline V CDR1 and CDR2: SGHTA, FQGNSA. The CDR3 contains 12 residues. Trimming pared 3 bases from V and 10 bases from J, leaving 11 bases between. CDR3 nucleotides: TGTGCCAGCAGCTTTTTCGGTGATGCGCAGTATTTT. This codes for CASSFFGDAQYF. The full variable domain, completed using reference TRBV7-2 and TRBJ2-3, is GAGVSQSPSNKVTEKGKDVELRCDPISGHTALYWYRQSLGQGLEFLIYFQGNSAPDKSGLPSDRFSAERTGGSVSTLTIQRTQQEDSAVYLCASSFFGDAQYFGPGTRLTVL.

This chain links TRBV24-1 with TRBJ1-2, with D perhaps matching TRBD1 (6 bases). The CDR3 has 15 residues. The V and J ends lost 3 bases and 8 bases respectively, with 18 bases between them. The germline V gene encodes CDR1 KGHDR and CDR2 SFDVKD. Here the CDR3 DNA reads TGTGCCACCAGTGATAGGGGGACCGGGCTGGGCGGCTACACCTTC. Its translation: CATSDRGTGLGGYTF.

The J gene is TRBJ2-2, the V gene TRBV9, with 9 positions matching TRBD2. CDR3 length equals 18 residues. CDR1 and CDR2 (germline): SGDLS, YYNGEE. With 0 bases clipped from V and 4 bases from J, the junction kept 10 bases outside the gene matches. The CDR3 nucleotides read TGTGCCAGCAGCGTAGAAGGAGTAGCGGGAGCGATCACCGGGGAGCTGTTTTTT. It codes for CASSVEGVAGAITGELFF.

This clone was observed once. This chain connects TRBV30 to TRBJ2-7; TRBD1 aligns across 10 bases. CDR3 length: 15 amino acids. The V gene end was trimmed by 1 base and the J gene end by 0 bases; junction bases not matched to a gene: 3. Germline CDR1 GTSNPN, CDR2 SVGIG (reference sequence). This CDR3 reads CAWSAGQGLSYEQYF. CDR3 nucleotide sequence: TGTGCCTGGAGTGCGGGACAGGGGCTCTCCTACGAGCAGTACTTC. Full variable domain (outside the CDR3, taken from reference TRBV30 and TRBJ2-7): SQTIHQWPATLVQPVGSPLSLECTVEGTSNPNLYWYRQAAGRGLQLLFYSVGIGQISSEVPQNLSASRPQDRQFILSSKKLLLSDSGFYLCAWSAGQGLSYEQYFGPGTRLTVT.

This chain joins TRBV23-1 and TRBJ2-3, with D possibly being TRBD2 (5 bases). TRBV23-1 is recorded as an ORF, its role being uncertain. Trimming removed 7 bases from V and 2 bases from J, with 19 bases in between. The CDR3 is 16 amino acids. CDR3 residues: CASTPGAPGNTDTQYF. The CDR3 bases are TGCGCCAGCACCCCGGGCGCCCCGGGAAACACAGATACGCAGTATTTT.

For the CDR3, the DNA is TGTGCCAGCAGCCCTCCTAGGACAGCCCAAGAGACCCAGTACTTC. Protein product: CASSPPRTAQETQYF. The V and J genes are TRBV7-9 and TRBJ2-5; D perhaps matches TRBD1 (6 bases). V was shortened by 5 bases and J by 1 base, with 14 bases between the two germline ends. Germline assignment: CDR1 SEHNR and CDR2 FQNEAQ (reference sequence). This CDR3 is built from 15 residues.

This chain connects TRBV19 to TRBJ2-1; TRBD1 matches 11 bases. Germline trimming cut 5 bases from V and 5 bases from J; bases unmatched to any gene: 8. Looked up from germline, CDR1 is LNHDA and CDR2 is SQIVND (reference sequence). CDR3 length: 16 residues. CDR3 sequence: CASSPTPGQGDNEQFF. The CDR3 DNA is TGTGCCAGTAGTCCCACTCCGGGACAGGGGGACAATGAGCAGTTCTTC.

This clone was seen a few times. V gene TRBV19 combines with J gene TRBJ2-7; 8 bases line up with TRBD1. The CDR3 has 14 amino acids. V dropped 4 bases and J dropped 2; count of bases not matched to a gene: 4. Germline V gene sequence: CDR1 LNHDA, CDR2 SQIVND (reference sequence). CDR3 nucleotide sequence: TGTGCCAGTAGTACAGGGACAGGTACCTACGAGCAGTACTTC. This gives the protein CASSTGTGTYEQYF.

This rearrangement joins TRBV4-1 to TRBJ2-7; D call uncertain. Germline-derived CDR1 and CDR2 are MGHRA and YSYEKL. This CDR3 has 12 amino acids. Trimming removed 3 bases from V and 6 bases from J, with 9 bases in between. CDR3 loop: CASSHVRSEQYF. DNA of the CDR3: TGCGCCAGCAGCCATGTTAGGAGCGAGCAGTACTTC.

The rearrangement joins TRBV3-1 (or the pseudogene TRBV3-2) to TRBJ1-1, with a possible D match to TRBD1 (5 bases). CDR3 size: 13 residues. The germline V gene has CDR1 LGHDT and CDR2 YNNKEL (reference sequence). The V gene lost 7 bases and the J gene lost 0 bases, with 9 bases spanning the gap. CDR3 protein: CASTSTVNTEAFF. The CDR3 nucleotides are TGTGCCAGCACATCGACAGTGAACACTGAAGCTTTCTTT.

The V call is TRBV12-2, the J call TRBJ2-3; TRBD2 was called by the table and not checked on the DNA. TRBV12-2 is classified as a pseudogene. The CDR3 totals 15 residues. The DNA of the CDR3 is TGTGCAAGTCGCCAAAGCAGCGAGAGCACAGATACGCAGTATTTT. It is translated as CASRQSSESTDTQYF.

This chain connects TRBV5-1 to TRBJ1-2, with 8 nucleotides matching TRBD1. J lost 4 bases, V lost 0 bases, and 5 bases had no gene match. The germline V gene has CDR1 SGHRS and CDR2 YFSETQ. This CDR3 is 15 amino acids long. CDR3 bases: TGCGCCAGCAGCTTGGCAGGGGGCAGTGGCTATGGCTACACCTTC. The encoded protein is CASSLAGGSGYGYTF.

A single count supports this clone. This chain connects TRBV9 to TRBJ2-2; tentatively, D is TRBD2 (6 bases). V lost 2 bases and J 0 bases, leaving 14 bases between the germline ends. The CDR3 runs to 17 residues. Germline CDR1 and CDR2: SGDLS and YYNGEE. The CDR3 sequence: CASSVPKGGTNTGELFF. The CDR3 nucleotides read TGTGCCAGCAGCGTGCCAAAAGGCGGGACGAACACCGGGGAGCTGTTTTTT.

The table lists this clone with a count of one. The chain is built from TRBV19 and TRBJ1-6; D unresolved. From germline, CDR1 is LNHDA and CDR2 SQIVND (reference sequence). The ends were cut back, 4 bases at V and 6 bases at J, with 13 bases in the middle. The CDR3 has 15 residues. The CDR3 is CASSTGLVSNSPLHF. The CDR3 region has the DNA TGTGCCAGTAGTACTGGGCTCGTTTCTAATTCACCCCTCCACTTT. Full variable domain (outside the CDR3, taken from reference TRBV19 and TRBJ1-6): DGGITQSPKYLFRKEGQNVTLSCEQNLNHDAMYWYRQDPGQGLRLIYYSQIVNDFQKGDIAEGYSVSREKKESFPLTVTSAQKNPTAFYLCASSTGLVSNSPLHFGNGTRLTVT.

The rearrangement uses TRBV4-3 and TRBJ2-2; possibly TRBD2 for D (8 bases). Deletions cut 0 bases from V and 4 bases from J, with 27 bases between. The germline V gene encodes CDR1 LGHNA and CDR2 YSLEER. This CDR3 comprises 21 residues. The CDR3 reads CASSQDRWRGLERELTGELFF. The CDR3, as DNA: TGCGCCAGCAGCCAAGATCGGTGGAGGGGGCTTGAGCGGGAGCTCACCGGGGAGCTGTTTTTT.

The chain recombines TRBV4-2 with TRBJ2-3; D might be TRBD1 (6 bases). The CDR3 runs 13 residues. Trimming left V 4 bases short and J 1 base short, with 6 bases between. Germline loops: CDR1 LGHNA, CDR2 YNFKEQ. Here the CDR3 reads CASSRTGTDTQYF. The DNA of the CDR3 is TGTGCCAGCAGCCGGACAGGCACAGATACGCAGTATTTT.

This chain joins TRBV7-9 and TRBJ2-2; D is undetermined. Trimming cost V 2 bases and J 8 bases, with 6 bases left between them. From germline, CDR1 is SEHNR and CDR2 FQNEAQ (reference sequence). This CDR3 contains 12 residues. The CDR3 reads CASSLPTGELFF. The CDR3 bases are TGTGCCAGCAGCTTACCTACGGGGGAGCTGTTTTTT.

The chain has TRBV19 and TRBJ2-1, with 13 positions matching TRBD2. Germline V gene sequence: CDR1 LNHDA, CDR2 SQIVND (reference sequence). With 4 bases clipped from V and 8 bases from J, the junction kept 8 bases outside the gene matches. CDR3 size: 16 residues. CDR3 nucleotide sequence: TGTGCCAGTAGTAGATCACTAGCGGGAGGGCGGCATGAGCAGTTCTTC. This encodes CASSRSLAGGRHEQFF.

This chain uses TRBV6-6 with TRBJ1-1; 10 positions match TRBD1. The V and J ends lost 2 bases and 3 bases, in that order; junction bases with no gene match: 6. Germline V gene sequence: CDR1 MNHNY, CDR2 SVGAGI (reference sequence). There are 16 residues in the CDR3. CDR3 coding DNA: TGTGCCAGCAGTTACGCGGGACAGGGGTGGGACACTGAAGCTTTCTTT. Translation: CASSYAGQGWDTEAFF.

The chain couples TRBV2 to TRBJ1-3; 11 nucleotides align to TRBD1. The CDR3 loop spans 16 amino acids. The V segment lost 4 bases and the J segment 2 bases; nucleotides outside the gene matches: 4. Germline CDR1 reads SNHLY; CDR2 reads FYNNEI. CDR3 nucleotides: TGTGCCAGCAGTGCGGGACAGGGGGGGGCTGGAAACACCATATATTTT. It translates to CASSAGQGGAGNTIYF.

The V and J genes are TRBV28 and TRBJ1-1; D is possibly TRBD1 (6 bases). This CDR3 contains 13 residues. The V and J ends lost 5 bases and 0 bases respectively, with 7 bases between them. CDR1 and CDR2 from the germline V gene are MDHEN and SYDVKM. CDR3 in amino acids: CASSGQMNTEAFF. CDR3 coding DNA: TGTGCCAGCAGTGGACAGATGAACACTGAAGCTTTCTTT.

The rearrangement joins TRBV12-3 or TRBV12-4 to TRBJ2-7, with TRBD1 as a possible D gene (6 bases). This CDR3 is built from 13 residues. V was cut by 6 bases and J by 2 bases, with 11 bases left in between. Here the CDR3 DNA reads TGTGCCAGCAGCAGGGACACTACCTACGAGCAGTACTTC. Translating gives CASSRDTTYEQYF.

The V call is TRBV7-8, the J call TRBJ2-3; 10 bases agree with TRBD2. With 3 bases clipped from V and 4 bases from J, the junction kept 7 bases outside the gene matches. Germline V gene lookup returns CDR1 SGHVS and CDR2 FQNEAQ. The CDR3 is 16 residues long. The CDR3 DNA follows: TGTGCCAGCAGCTTCACTAGCGGGATTGTTGCAGATACGCAGTATTTT. This codes for CASSFTSGIVADTQYF.

This clone was counted once. The V call is TRBV9, the J call TRBJ1-4, with TRBD1 identical over 7 bases. V lost 4 bases, J lost 8 bases, and 8 bases stayed unmatched. Germline CDR1 reads SGDLS; CDR2 reads YYNGEE. This CDR3 contains 14 residues. The CDR3 DNA follows: TGTGCCAGCAGCCCGCAGGGGGTTGGAGAAAAACTGTTTTTT. It specifies CASSPQGVGEKLFF.

V and J are TRBV12-5 and TRBJ2-5; D possibly corresponds to TRBD1 (5 bases). The germline gives CDR1 LGHNT, CDR2 FRNRAP. V was cut by 5 bases and J by 5 bases, with 18 bases left in between. This CDR3 has 15 amino acids. The CDR3 loop reads CASGPGSKPRETQYF. For the CDR3, the DNA is TGTGCTAGTGGTCCAGGGTCGAAGCCCCGGGAGACCCAGTACTTC.